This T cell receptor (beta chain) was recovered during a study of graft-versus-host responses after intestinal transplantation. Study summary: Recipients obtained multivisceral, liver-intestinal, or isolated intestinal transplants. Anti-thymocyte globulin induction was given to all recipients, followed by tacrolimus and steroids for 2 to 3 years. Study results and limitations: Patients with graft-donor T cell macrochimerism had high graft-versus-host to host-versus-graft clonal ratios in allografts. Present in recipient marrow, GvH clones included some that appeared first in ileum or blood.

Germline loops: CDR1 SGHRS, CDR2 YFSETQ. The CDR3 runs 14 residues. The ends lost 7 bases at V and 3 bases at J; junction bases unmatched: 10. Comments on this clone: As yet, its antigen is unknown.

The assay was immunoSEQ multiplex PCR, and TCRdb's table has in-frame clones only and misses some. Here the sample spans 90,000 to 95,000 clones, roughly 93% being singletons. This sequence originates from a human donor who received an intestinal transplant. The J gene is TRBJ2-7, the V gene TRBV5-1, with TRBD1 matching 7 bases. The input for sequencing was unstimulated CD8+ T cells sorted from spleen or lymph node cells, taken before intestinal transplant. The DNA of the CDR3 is TGCGCCAGCCGAGACCGGGACAGAGGCTACGAGCAGTACTTC. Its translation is CASRDRDRGYEQYF.